This TCR beta chain was found in a study of T cells and Merkel cell carcinoma outcomes. This CDR3 spans 13 amino acids. Looked up from germline, CDR1 is SGHTA and CDR2 is FQGTGA. V lost 5 bases and J lost 11, with 18 bases in between. This table comes from immunoSEQ multiplex PCR, and its TCRdb copy is limited to in-frame clones, with some not included. Altogether 15,000 to 25,000 clones are present, over 75% being singletons, with the ten largest covering approximately 2.8%. This clone is medium-sized. This rearrangement joins TRBV7-3 to TRBJ1-1; unclear D gene. The sequence was collected from a human donor with Merkel cell carcinoma. The sample comprised tumor tissue from Merkel cell carcinoma. The CDR3 protein is CASSETSRQGAFF. The CDR3 DNA follows: TGTGCCAGCAGCGAAACGAGCCGACAAGGGGCTTTCTTT.